This record covers a single T cell receptor beta chain. The sample originates from a study of regulatory T cells in long-lasting Graves disease. Study as a whole: For under 3 months, newly diagnosed Graves' patients had been taking antithyroid drugs.

The time point: newly diagnosed GD, antithyroid drugs for less than 3 months. The TCR library used RNA extracted from PBMCs. Collection of peripheral blood (roughly 9.3 milliliters) was done using EDTA tubes. TCR beta libraries were built with iRepertoire HTBI primers and Arm-PCR of CDR3 regions. TCRdb re-called the multiplex PCR reads with MiXCR, one entry per CDR3 protein. The sample contains over 200,000 distinct CDR3 sequences, about 18% of which appear only once. CDR3 length: 15 amino acids. V was cut by 0 bases and J by 7 bases, with 15 bases left in between. The germline CDR1 and CDR2 sequences are MNHEY and SVGAGI. This sample was also put to use in a study of T cells in Graves' hyperthyroidism and ophthalmopathy. That work states: The study left out patients who had uncontrolled infection, other autoimmune disease, pregnancy or lactation.

The V gene is TRBV6-5, the J gene TRBJ1-1, with a tentative D call TRBD1 (5 bases). The material sequenced was peripheral blood mononuclear cells (PBMCs), taken at new diagnosis, from a patient treated with antithyroid drugs. The sequence was collected from a woman in her twenties or thirties with Graves disease. Written as DNA, the CDR3 is TGTGCCAGCAGTTACTCGATGGGGAGGGGTGGTGAAGCTTTCTTT. Translation: CASSYSMGRGGEAFF.